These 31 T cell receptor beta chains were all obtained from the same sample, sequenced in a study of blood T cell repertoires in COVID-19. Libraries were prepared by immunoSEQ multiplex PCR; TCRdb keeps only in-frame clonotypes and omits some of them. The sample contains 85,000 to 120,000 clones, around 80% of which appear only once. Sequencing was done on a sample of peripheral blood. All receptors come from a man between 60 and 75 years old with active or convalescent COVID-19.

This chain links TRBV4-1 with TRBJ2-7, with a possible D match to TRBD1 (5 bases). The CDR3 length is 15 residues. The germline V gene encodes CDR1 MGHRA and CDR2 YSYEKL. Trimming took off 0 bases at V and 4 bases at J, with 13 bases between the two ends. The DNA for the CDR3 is TGCGCCAGCAGCCAAGAAGTGACAGCAATATACGAGCAGTACTTC. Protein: CASSQEVTAIYEQYF.

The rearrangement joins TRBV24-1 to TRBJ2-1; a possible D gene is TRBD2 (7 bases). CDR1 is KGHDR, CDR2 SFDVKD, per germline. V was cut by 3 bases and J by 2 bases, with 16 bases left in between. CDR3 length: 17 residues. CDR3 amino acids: CATSDPQGRGAYNEQFF. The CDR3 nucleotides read TGTGCCACCAGTGATCCTCAGGGGAGGGGGGCCTACAATGAGCAGTTCTTC.

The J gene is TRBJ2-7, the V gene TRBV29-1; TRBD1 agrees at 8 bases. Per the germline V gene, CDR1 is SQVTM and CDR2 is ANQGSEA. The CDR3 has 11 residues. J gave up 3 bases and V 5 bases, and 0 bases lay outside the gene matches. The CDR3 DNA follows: TGCAGCGTTACAGGGGGCTACGAGCAGTACTTC. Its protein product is CSVTGGYEQYF.

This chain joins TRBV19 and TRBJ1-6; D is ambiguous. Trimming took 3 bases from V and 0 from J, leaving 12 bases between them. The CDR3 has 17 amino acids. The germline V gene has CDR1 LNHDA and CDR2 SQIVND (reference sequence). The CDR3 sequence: CASSILGAGSYNSPLHF. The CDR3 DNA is TGTGCCAGTAGTATCCTGGGAGCGGGCTCCTATAATTCACCCCTCCACTTT. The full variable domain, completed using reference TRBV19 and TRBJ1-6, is DGGITQSPKYLFRKEGQNVTLSCEQNLNHDAMYWYRQDPGQGLRLIYYSQIVNDFQKGDIAEGYSVSREKKESFPLTVTSAQKNPTAFYLCASSILGAGSYNSPLHFGNGTRLTVT.

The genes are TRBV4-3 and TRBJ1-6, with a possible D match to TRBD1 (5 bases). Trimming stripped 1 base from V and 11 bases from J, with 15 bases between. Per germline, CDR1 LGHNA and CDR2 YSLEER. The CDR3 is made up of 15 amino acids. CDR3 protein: CASSQGRGLVAPLHF. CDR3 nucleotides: TGCGCCAGCAGCCAAGGGCGGGGCCTCGTAGCACCCCTCCACTTT.

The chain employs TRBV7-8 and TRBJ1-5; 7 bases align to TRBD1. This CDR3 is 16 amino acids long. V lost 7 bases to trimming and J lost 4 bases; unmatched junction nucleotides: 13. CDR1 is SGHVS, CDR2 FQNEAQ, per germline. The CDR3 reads CASTIDGRGKNQPQHF. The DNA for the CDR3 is TGTGCCAGCACCATAGACGGCAGGGGGAAGAATCAGCCCCAGCATTTT.

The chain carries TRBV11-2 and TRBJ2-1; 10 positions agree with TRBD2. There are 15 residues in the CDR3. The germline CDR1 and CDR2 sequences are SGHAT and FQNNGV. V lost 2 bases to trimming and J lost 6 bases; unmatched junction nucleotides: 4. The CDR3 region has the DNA TGTGCCAGCAGCTTACTAGCGGGAGTTGGCAATGAGCAGTTCTTC. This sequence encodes CASSLLAGVGNEQFF.

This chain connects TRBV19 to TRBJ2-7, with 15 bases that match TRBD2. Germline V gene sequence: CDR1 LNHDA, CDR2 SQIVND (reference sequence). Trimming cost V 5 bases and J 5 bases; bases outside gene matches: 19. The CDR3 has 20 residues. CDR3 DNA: TGTGCCAGTAGTCCGCTGATGATGGGACTAGCGGGAGGCCCTCCGGACGAGCAGTACGTC. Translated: CASSPLMMGLAGGPPDEQYV.

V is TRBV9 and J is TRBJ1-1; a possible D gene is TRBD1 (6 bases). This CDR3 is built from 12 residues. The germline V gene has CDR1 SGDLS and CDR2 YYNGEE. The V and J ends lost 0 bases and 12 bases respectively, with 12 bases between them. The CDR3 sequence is CASSVETGETFF. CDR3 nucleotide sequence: TGTGCCAGCAGCGTAGAGACAGGCGAAACTTTCTTT.

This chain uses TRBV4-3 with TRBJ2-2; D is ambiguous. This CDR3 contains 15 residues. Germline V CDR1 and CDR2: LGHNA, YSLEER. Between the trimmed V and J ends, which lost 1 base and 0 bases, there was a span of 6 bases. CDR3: CASSQVAANTGELFF. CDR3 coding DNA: TGCGCCAGCAGCCAAGTGGCGGCGAACACCGGGGAGCTGTTTTTT.

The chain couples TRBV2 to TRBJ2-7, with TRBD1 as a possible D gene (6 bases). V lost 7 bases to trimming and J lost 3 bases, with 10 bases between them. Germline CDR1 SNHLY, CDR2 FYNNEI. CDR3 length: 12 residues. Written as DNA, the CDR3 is TGTGCCAGCACCCGGGACAACTACGAGCAGTACGTC. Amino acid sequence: CASTRDNYEQYV.

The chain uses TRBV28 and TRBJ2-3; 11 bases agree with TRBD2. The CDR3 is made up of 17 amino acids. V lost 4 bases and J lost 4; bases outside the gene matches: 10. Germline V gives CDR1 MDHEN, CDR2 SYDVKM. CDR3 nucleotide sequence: TGTGCCAGCAGTTCAGCGACTAGCGGGACAATGCCAGATACGCAGTATTTT. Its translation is CASSSATSGTMPDTQYF.

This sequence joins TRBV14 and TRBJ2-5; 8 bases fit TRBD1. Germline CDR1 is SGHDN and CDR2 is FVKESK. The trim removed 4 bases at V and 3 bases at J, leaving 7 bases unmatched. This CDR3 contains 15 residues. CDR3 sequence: CASSLFGQGEETQYF. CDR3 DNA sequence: TGTGCCAGCAGCCTTTTCGGACAGGGTGAAGAGACCCAGTACTTC.

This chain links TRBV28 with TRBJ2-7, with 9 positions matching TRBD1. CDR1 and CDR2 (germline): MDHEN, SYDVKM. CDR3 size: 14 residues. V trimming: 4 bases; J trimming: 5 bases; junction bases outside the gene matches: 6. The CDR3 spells CASSSTGGAHEQYV. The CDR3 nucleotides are TGTGCCAGCAGTTCCACAGGGGGCGCCCACGAGCAGTACGTC.

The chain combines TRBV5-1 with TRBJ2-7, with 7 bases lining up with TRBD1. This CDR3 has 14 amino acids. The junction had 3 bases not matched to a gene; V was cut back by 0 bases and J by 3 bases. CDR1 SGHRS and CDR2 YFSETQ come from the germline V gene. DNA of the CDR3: TGCGCCAGCAGCTTGGAGGGACAGTTCTACGAGCAGTACTTC. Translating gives CASSLEGQFYEQYF.

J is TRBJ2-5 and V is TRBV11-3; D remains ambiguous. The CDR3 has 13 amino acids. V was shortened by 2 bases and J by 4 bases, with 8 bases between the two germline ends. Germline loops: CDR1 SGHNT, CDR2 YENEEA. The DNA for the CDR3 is TGTGCCAGCAGCTTAAACAGTTTAGAGACCCAGTACTTC. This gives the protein CASSLNSLETQYF. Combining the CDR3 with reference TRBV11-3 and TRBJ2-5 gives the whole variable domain EAGVVQSPRYKIIEKKQPVAFWCNPISGHNTLYWYLQNLGQGPELLIRYENEEAVDDSQLPKDRFSAERLKGVDSTLKIQPAELGDSAVYLCASSLNSLETQYFGPGTRLLVL.

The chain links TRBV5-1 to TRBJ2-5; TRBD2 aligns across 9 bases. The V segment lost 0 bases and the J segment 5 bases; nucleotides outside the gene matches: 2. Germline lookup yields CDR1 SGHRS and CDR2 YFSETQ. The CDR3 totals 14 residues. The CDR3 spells CASSLGTSVETQYF. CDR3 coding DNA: TGCGCCAGCAGCTTGGGGACTAGCGTGGAGACCCAGTACTTC.

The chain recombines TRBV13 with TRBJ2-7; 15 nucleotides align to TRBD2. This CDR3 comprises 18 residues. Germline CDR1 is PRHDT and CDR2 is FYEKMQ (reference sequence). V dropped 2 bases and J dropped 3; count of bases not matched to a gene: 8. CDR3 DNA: TGTGCCAGCAGCTTAAGGACTAGCGGGAGGGCCAGTCTCTACGAGCAGTACTTC. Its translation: CASSLRTSGRASLYEQYF.

CDR3 nucleotides: TGTGCCAGCAGCCTTGTCGGGGATACGCAGTATTTT. Translated, it gives CASSLVGDTQYF. This chain uses TRBV5-6 with TRBJ2-3; D gene uncertain. V was shortened by 4 bases and J by 6 bases, with 9 bases between the two germline ends. The CDR3 loop spans 12 amino acids. The germline V gene has CDR1 SGHDT and CDR2 YYEEEE.

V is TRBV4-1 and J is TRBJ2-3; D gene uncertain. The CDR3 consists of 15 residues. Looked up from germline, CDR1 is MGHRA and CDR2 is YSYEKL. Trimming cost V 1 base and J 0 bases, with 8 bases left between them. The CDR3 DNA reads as TGCGCCAGCAGCCAAGGGGCTGTAAGCACAGATACGCAGTATTTT. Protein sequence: CASSQGAVSTDTQYF.

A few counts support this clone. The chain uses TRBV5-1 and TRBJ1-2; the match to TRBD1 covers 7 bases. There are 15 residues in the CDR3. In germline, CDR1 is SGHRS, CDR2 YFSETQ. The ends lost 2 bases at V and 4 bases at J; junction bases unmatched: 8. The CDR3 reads CASSLTGEGGYGYTF. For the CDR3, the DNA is TGCGCCAGCAGCTTAACAGGGGAAGGGGGCTATGGCTACACCTTC.

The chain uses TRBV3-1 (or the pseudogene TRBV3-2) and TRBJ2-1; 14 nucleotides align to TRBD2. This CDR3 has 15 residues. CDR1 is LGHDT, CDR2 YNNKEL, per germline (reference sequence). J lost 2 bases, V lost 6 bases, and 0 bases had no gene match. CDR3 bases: TGTGCCAGCAGGACTAGCGGGAGGGCCTACAATGAGCAGTTCTTC. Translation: CASRTSGRAYNEQFF.

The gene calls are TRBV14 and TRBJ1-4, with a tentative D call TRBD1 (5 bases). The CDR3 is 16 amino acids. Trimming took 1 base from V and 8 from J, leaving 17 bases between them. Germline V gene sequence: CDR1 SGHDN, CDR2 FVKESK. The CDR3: CASSQGLQSGGEKLFF. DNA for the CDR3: TGTGCCAGCAGCCAAGGATTGCAGTCCGGGGGAGAAAAACTGTTTTTT.

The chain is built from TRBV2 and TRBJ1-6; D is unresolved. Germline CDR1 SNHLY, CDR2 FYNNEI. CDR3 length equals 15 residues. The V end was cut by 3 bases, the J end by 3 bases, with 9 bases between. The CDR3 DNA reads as TGTGCCAGCAGTGAGTCAGGAAGCTATAATTCACCCCTCCACTTT. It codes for CASSESGSYNSPLHF.

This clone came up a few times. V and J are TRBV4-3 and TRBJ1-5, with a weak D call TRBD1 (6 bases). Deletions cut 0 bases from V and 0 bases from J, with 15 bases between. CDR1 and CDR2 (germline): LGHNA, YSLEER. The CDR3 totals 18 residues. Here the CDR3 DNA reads TGCGCCAGCAGCCAAGACCTTAGGACAGACTATAGCAATCAGCCCCAGCATTTT. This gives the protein CASSQDLRTDYSNQPQHF.

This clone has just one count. In DNA, the CDR3 is TGTGCCAGCAAAGTCACACAGGCGAACACTGAAGCTTTCTTT. Protein product: CASKVTQANTEAFF. The chain is built from TRBV28 and TRBJ1-1; tentatively, D is TRBD1 (5 bases). Looked up from germline, CDR1 is MDHEN and CDR2 is SYDVKM. Between the trimmed V and J ends, which lost 7 bases and 1 base, there was a span of 13 bases. The CDR3 consists of 14 residues.

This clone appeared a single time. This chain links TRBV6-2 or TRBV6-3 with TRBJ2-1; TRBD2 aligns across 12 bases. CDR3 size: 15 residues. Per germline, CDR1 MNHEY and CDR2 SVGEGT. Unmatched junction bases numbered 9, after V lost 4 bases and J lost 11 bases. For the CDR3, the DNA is TGTGCCAGCAGTTCTCTAGCGGGAGGGCCTCCCCAGCAGTTCTTC. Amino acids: CASSSLAGGPPQQFF.

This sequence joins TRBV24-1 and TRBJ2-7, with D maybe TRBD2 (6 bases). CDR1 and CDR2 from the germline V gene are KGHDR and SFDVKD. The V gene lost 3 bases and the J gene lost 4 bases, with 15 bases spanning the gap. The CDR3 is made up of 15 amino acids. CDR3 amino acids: CATSDPRAGNYEQYF. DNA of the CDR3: TGTGCCACCAGTGATCCCCGGGCGGGGAATTACGAGCAGTACTTC.

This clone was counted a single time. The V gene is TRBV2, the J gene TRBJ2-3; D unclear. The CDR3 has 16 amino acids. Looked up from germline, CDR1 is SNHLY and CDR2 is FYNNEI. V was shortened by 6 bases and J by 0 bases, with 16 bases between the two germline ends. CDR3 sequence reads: CASSQSTGLSTDTQYF. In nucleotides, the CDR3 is TGTGCCAGCAGCCAAAGTACGGGTCTTAGCACAGATACGCAGTATTTT.

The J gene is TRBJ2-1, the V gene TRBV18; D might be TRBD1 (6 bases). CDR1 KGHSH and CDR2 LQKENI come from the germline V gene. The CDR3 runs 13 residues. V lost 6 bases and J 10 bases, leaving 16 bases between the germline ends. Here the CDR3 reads CASSLNRQEEQFF. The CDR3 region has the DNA TGTGCCAGCTCCCTCAACCGACAGGAGGAGCAGTTCTTC.

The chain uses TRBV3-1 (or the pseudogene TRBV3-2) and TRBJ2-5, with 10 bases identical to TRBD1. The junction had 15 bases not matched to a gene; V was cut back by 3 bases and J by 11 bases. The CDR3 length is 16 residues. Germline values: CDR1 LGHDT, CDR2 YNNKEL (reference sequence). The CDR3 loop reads CASSQYTSGTGVLQYF. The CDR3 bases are TGTGCCAGCAGCCAGTATACTTCCGGGACAGGGGTCCTGCAGTACTTC.